This TCR beta chain was recovered during a study of control samples from healthy donors and cancer patients. Clones were read by immunoSEQ multiplex PCR, and TCRdb kept only the in-frame ones, dropping some. The sample records 90,000 or so clones, approximately 91% being singletons. The CDR3 extends over 14 amino acids. The V segment lost 5 bases and the J segment 7 bases; nucleotides outside the gene matches: 7. Germline V gives CDR1 SGHRS, CDR2 YFSETQ. The V and J genes are TRBV5-1 and TRBJ2-2; 8 nucleotides agree with TRBD1. Material for sequencing was PBMCs. This TCR derives from a woman aged 45 to 65 with colorectal cancer. The CDR3 bases are TGCGCCAGCAGGTTGCAGGGGGCGGTCGGGGAGCTGTTTTTT. It is translated as CASRLQGAVGELFF.